A single sample gave rise to the 10 T cell receptor beta chains below, sequenced in a study of T cells in Graves' hyperthyroidism and ophthalmopathy. The CDR3 regions of TCR beta were amplified from RNA transcripts. When the TCR CDR3 underwent first-round RT-PCR, the HTBI primer set was used. TCRdb processed the multiplex PCR reads anew with MiXCR; each CDR3 protein has one entry. The table lists about 360,000 distinct CDR3 sequences, 13% of them singletons. The sample comprised blood. These receptors originate from a woman between 18 and 29 years old with Graves' hyperthyroidism.

This clonotype appeared many times. This chain connects TRBV14 to TRBJ1-2; TRBD1 is a possible D gene (6 bases). Germline V lookup: CDR1 SGHDN, CDR2 FVKESK. V lost 4 bases and J 4 bases, leaving 13 bases between the germline ends. The length of the CDR3 is 14 residues. The CDR3 coding sequence is TGTGCCAGCAGCCTCGGACGGACAGTCTATGGCTACACCTTC. Translation gives CASSLGRTVYGYTF.

This clonotype was seen many times. This chain joins TRBV7-9 and TRBJ2-1; tentative D call: TRBD2 (6 bases). Trimming shortened V by 4 bases and J by 6 bases, and 13 bases separated the two germline ends. The CDR3 is made up of 14 amino acids. Germline loops: CDR1 SEHNR, CDR2 FQNEAQ (reference sequence). In DNA, the CDR3 is TGTGCCAGCAGCTATCAGGGAGGAGGCAATGAGCAGTTCTTC. This codes for CASSYQGGGNEQFF.

Here the CDR3 reads CASSLVPQGGELFF. The CDR3 DNA is TGTGCCAGCAGCTTAGTACCGCAGGGGGGGGAGCTGTTTTTT. The chain has TRBV7-8 and TRBJ2-2, with TRBD1 as a possible D gene (6 bases). Trimming pared 1 base from V and 8 bases from J, leaving 11 bases between. The CDR3 contains 14 residues. CDR1 SGHVS and CDR2 FQNEAQ come from the germline V gene.

This clonotype was seen ten or more times. The chain is built from TRBV7-9 and TRBJ2-3, with 12 bases identical to TRBD2. V was pared by 2 bases and J by 5 bases, with 2 bases of the junction left unmatched. The CDR3 is 15 amino acids. In germline, CDR1 is SEHNR, CDR2 FQNEAQ (reference sequence). The CDR3 nucleotides are TGTGCCAGCAGCTTACTAGCGGGAGGGGGAGATACGCAGTATTTT. This sequence encodes CASSLLAGGGDTQYF.

This clonotype was found many times. This chain joins TRBV7-9 and TRBJ2-7; D not resolved. V lost 5 bases, J lost 0 bases, and 11 bases lay in between. CDR3 length equals 14 residues. The germline CDR1 and CDR2 sequences are SEHNR and FQNEAQ (reference sequence). The CDR3 here is CASSPLLSSYEQYF. CDR3 nucleotide sequence: TGTGCCAGCAGCCCACTACTGAGCTCCTACGAGCAGTACTTC. Full variable domain (outside the CDR3, taken from reference TRBV7-9 and TRBJ2-7): DTGVSQNPRHKITKRGQNVTFRCDPISEHNRLYWYRQTLGQGPEFLTYFQNEAQLEKSRLLSDRFSAERPKGSFSTLEIQRTEQGDSAMYLCASSPLLSSYEQYFGPGTRLTVT.

The chain carries TRBV20-1 and TRBJ1-2; D is unresolved. CDR3 length: 15 amino acids. Trimming left V 1 base short and J 0 bases short, with 12 bases between. Germline V lookup: CDR1 DFQATT, CDR2 SNEGSKA (reference sequence). CDR3 DNA: TGCAGTGCTAGAGCCGCAGGATTATCTAACTATGGCTACACCTTC. It specifies CSARAAGLSNYGYTF.

This clonotype was seen at least ten times. The chain recombines TRBV7-9 with TRBJ2-1; D gene uncertain. The CDR3 contains 12 residues. V dropped 1 base and J dropped 6 bases, with 4 bases sitting between them. The germline gives CDR1 SEHNR, CDR2 FQNEAQ (reference sequence). The CDR3 bases are TGTGCCAGCAGCTTAGAAGCCAATGAGCAGTTCTTC. Protein: CASSLEANEQFF.

This clonotype has ten or more counts. The CDR3 loop is CASSQEGGYGVDTQYF. CDR3 DNA sequence: TGCGCCAGCAGCCAAGAGGGAGGCTACGGCGTAGATACGCAGTATTTT. The chain combines TRBV4-1 with TRBJ2-3; a weak D match, TRBD2 (6 bases). Germline V lookup: CDR1 MGHRA, CDR2 YSYEKL. The CDR3 spans 16 residues. V was shortened by 0 bases and J by 5 bases, with 15 bases between the two germline ends.

This clonotype was detected many times. The chain uses TRBV6-5 and TRBJ2-6; D not certain. V was shortened by 3 bases and J by 0 bases, with 3 bases between the two germline ends. Germline V gene lookup returns CDR1 MNHEY and CDR2 SVGAGI. CDR3 length: 14 amino acids. CDR3 loop: CASSYSSGANVLTF. CDR3 DNA sequence: TGTGCCAGCAGTTATTCCTCTGGGGCCAACGTCCTGACTTTC.

The chain recombines TRBV5-6 with TRBJ2-6, with TRBD1 matching 8 bases. CDR1 is SGHDT and CDR2 is YYEEEE in the germline V gene. J lost 4 bases, V lost 4 bases, and 10 bases had no gene match. This CDR3 region has 17 residues. The CDR3 bases are TGTGCCAGCAGCCCTTGGCAGGGGGCCAACGGGGCCAACGTCCTGACTTTC. Residues: CASSPWQGANGANVLTF.